This T cell receptor beta chain derives from a study of T-cell reconstitution after alpha-beta-depleted transplantation in children. The authors prepared the TCRbeta library with unique molecular identifiers. Each CDR3 protein gets one entry after TCRdb re-called the PCR reads with MiXCR. The profile shows about 150,000 distinct CDR3 sequences, over 8.5% of them singletons. Sequences were derived from PBMCs, sampled before TCRalphabeta/CD19-depleted stem cell transplant. The clonotype was recovered from a boy aged 2 to 9 with acute myeloid leukemia, due to receive a stem cell transplant.

The CDR3 DNA follows: TGTGCCAGCAGCTCCCCCGGGACTAGCGGGGTCAGCGAGGAGACCCAGTACTTC. Amino acid sequence: CASSSPGTSGVSEETQYF. This chain joins TRBV9 and TRBJ2-5; 13 bases match TRBD2. V shed 4 bases, J shed 5 bases, and the junction held 14 bases outside the gene matches. The CDR3 length is 18 residues. Germline V gene lookup returns CDR1 SGDLS and CDR2 YYNGEE. Using reference TRBV9 and TRBJ2-5 for the parts outside the CDR3, the full variable domain is DSGVTQTPKHLITATGQRVTLRCSPRSGDLSVYWYQQSLDQGLQFLIQYYNGEERAKGNILERFSAQQFPDLHSELNLSSLELGDSALYFCASSSPGTSGVSEETQYFGPGTRLLVL.